This T cell receptor (beta chain) was retrieved from a study of control samples from healthy donors and cancer patients. Repertoires were generated with immunoSEQ multiplex PCR, while TCRdb's copy carries only in-frame clones and drops some. Of fewer than 95,000 clones listed, around nine tenths are singletons. This clone is a singleton in its sample. The source is a man aged 25 to 40 in good health. The sample was blood.

For the CDR3, the DNA is TGTGCCATCTGGACCGGGACAGCTAACACCGGGGAGCTGTTTTTT. This encodes CAIWTGTANTGELFF. V and J are TRBV10-3 and TRBJ2-2, with 7 bases lining up with TRBD1. The CDR3 is made up of 15 amino acids. The germline V gene encodes CDR1 ENHRY and CDR2 SYGVKD. The V gene end was trimmed by 8 bases and the J gene end by 2 bases; junction bases not matched to a gene: 8.